This paragraph covers one T cell receptor beta chain sequence. These data originate in a study of T cell responses to AZD1222 COVID-19 vaccine. V was pared by 10 bases and J by 0 bases, with 7 bases of the junction left unmatched. The length of the CDR3 is 15 residues. Per the germline V gene, CDR1 is LNHDA and CDR2 is SQIVND (reference sequence). Here immunoSEQ multiplex PCR was the method, and the copy in TCRdb shows in-frame clones only, minus some. The sample carries some 40,000 clones, about four fifths recorded once. Sequenced material: peripheral blood, taken 28 days after the second dose of the MenACWY control vaccine. The chain recombines TRBV19 with TRBJ1-3; 9 bases align to TRBD1. This TCR was sampled from an adult who received the MenACWY meningococcal vaccine as a control. CDR3 in amino acids: CATRDRANSGNTIYF. The CDR3 DNA follows: TGTGCCACTAGGGACAGGGCCAACTCTGGAAACACCATATATTTT.